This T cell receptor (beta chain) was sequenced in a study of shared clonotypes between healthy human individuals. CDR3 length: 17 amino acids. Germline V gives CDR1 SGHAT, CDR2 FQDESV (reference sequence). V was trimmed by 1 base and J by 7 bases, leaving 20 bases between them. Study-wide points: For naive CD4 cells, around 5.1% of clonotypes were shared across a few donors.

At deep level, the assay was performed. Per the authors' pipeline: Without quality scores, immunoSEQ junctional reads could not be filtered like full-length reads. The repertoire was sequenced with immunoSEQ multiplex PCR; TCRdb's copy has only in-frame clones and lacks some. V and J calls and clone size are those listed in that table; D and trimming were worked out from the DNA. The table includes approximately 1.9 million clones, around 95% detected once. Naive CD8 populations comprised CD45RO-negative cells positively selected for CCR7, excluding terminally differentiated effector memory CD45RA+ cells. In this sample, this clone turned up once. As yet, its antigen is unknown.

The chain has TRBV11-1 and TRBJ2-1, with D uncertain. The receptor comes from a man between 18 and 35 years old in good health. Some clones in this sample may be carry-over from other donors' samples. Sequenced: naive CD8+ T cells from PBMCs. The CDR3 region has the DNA TGTGCCAGCAGCTTAGTTTTTACGGCTAGTCTTATAAATGAGCAGTTCTTC. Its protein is CASSLVFTASLINEQFF.